This T cell receptor (beta chain) stems from a study of early T cells in non-severe SARS-CoV-2 infection. Across the whole study: Sequencing input comprised bulk RNA from unsorted whole blood; chain pairing was not available.

CDR1 is MNHEY, CDR2 SVGEGT, per germline. V was trimmed by 7 bases and J by 9 bases, leaving 15 bases between them. CDR3 length: 12 amino acids. The TCR library protocol was used to attach unique molecular identifiers. These identifiers were attached to individual cDNA molecules. Using its own MiXCR run on the 5' RACE reads, TCRdb lists one record per CDR3 protein. The sample has 49,000 or so distinct CDR3 sequences, about 6.5% seen once. This clonotype was observed a few times. The antigen is unknown. Study results and limitations: Reliance on VDJdb matching favored anti-spike CD8 responses; private and CD4 specificities were missed.

This receptor was identified in an adult who was a healthcare worker with PCR-confirmed SARS-CoV-2 infection or an uninfected control (not recorded which). V usage is TRBV6-2 or TRBV6-3 and J usage is TRBJ1-1; D is unclear. This specimen consisted of whole blood, obtained at baseline. The DNA of the CDR3 is TGTGCCAGCAACACCTCGGGGAGACAAGCTTTCTTT. It yields the protein CASNTSGRQAFF.